One and the same sample provided the 17 T cell receptor beta chains below, sequenced in a study of OX40 agonist ivuxolimab in advanced cancers. The protocol was immunoSEQ multiplex PCR, while the TCRdb copy is restricted to in-frame clones and leaves out a portion. The data hold roughly 32,000 clones, with roughly nine tenths observed a single time. The source material was CD4+ or CD8+ T cells sorted from blood, sampled in a trial of the OX40 agonist ivuxolimab. The receptor set was obtained from an adult with an advanced solid tumor such as melanoma, head and neck, liver or kidney cancer.

This clone was found once. The rearrangement links TRBV28 to TRBJ2-3; the D is unclear. This CDR3 comprises 12 residues. CDR1 is MDHEN, CDR2 SYDVKM, per germline. With 5 bases removed from V and 5 bases from J, the gap between germline ends came to 8 bases. The CDR3 reads CASSSSGDTQYF. As DNA, the CDR3 is TGTGCCAGCAGTAGCTCCGGAGATACGCAGTATTTT.

The gene calls are TRBV6-5 and TRBJ2-2, with TRBD1 matching over 11 bases. CDR1 is MNHEY, CDR2 SVGAGI, per germline. The CDR3 has 15 amino acids. V dropped 2 bases and J dropped 5; count of bases not matched to a gene: 1. CDR3 nucleotide sequence: TGTGCCAGCAGTTACGGGACAGGGGGAACCGGGGAGCTGTTTTTT. Translated: CASSYGTGGTGELFF.

The chain is built from TRBV6-5 and TRBJ1-1, with D uncertain. Per the germline V gene, CDR1 is MNHEY and CDR2 is SVGAGI. The CDR3 loop spans 14 amino acids. Trimming stripped 0 bases from V and 6 bases from J, with 11 bases between. In DNA, the CDR3 is TGTGCCAGCAGTTACTCGAGAGCGGGCCCTGAAGCTTTCTTT. Translating it yields CASSYSRAGPEAFF.

This clone was observed a few times. The genes are TRBV18 and TRBJ1-5; D might be TRBD1 (5 bases). This CDR3 has 14 residues. Germline V gene sequence: CDR1 KGHSH, CDR2 LQKENI. V was shortened by 2 bases and J by 7 bases, with 12 bases between the two germline ends. As DNA, the CDR3 is TGTGCCAGCTCACCAGGGGGTGAGGGCCAGCCCCAGCATTTT. Amino acids: CASSPGGEGQPQHF.

CDR3 nucleotide sequence: TGTGCCAGCAGTCGTAGCGGGGTCTCCTACGAGCAGTACTTC. Translated, it gives CASSRSGVSYEQYF. The rearrangement joins TRBV27 to TRBJ2-7; TRBD2 agrees at 8 bases. Germline CDR1 and CDR2: MNHEY and SMNVEV (reference sequence). V was pared by 5 bases and J by 0 bases, with 3 bases of the junction left unmatched. The length of the CDR3 is 14 residues.

This clone occurred a few times. The gene calls are TRBV30 and TRBJ1-1; 9 positions agree with TRBD1. J was trimmed by 8 bases and V by 4 bases; bases with no gene match: 11. The length of the CDR3 is 14 residues. CDR1 and CDR2 (germline): GTSNPN, SVGIG (reference sequence). In DNA, the CDR3 is TGTGCCTGGATCTCTCCGGGACAGGGCCGGGAAGCTTTCTTT. Protein: CAWISPGQGREAFF.

The chain joins TRBV30 to TRBJ2-5, with 8 bases fitting TRBD1. The J call is uncertain, as TRBJ2-7 better fits the DNA end. The CDR3 is made up of 13 amino acids. Per germline, CDR1 GTSNPN and CDR2 SVGIG (reference sequence). The CDR3 region is CAWSGQGHYEQYF. In DNA form, the CDR3 reads TGTGCCTGGAGTGGACAGGGGCACTACGAGCAGTACTTC.

The chain carries TRBV19 and TRBJ2-2, with no clear D. CDR3 length equals 13 residues. V was cut by 5 bases and J by 7 bases, with 11 bases left in between. Germline loops: CDR1 LNHDA, CDR2 SQIVND (reference sequence). The CDR3 DNA reads as TGTGCCAGTAGTGCGGTCAGAGTCGGGGAGCTGTTTTTT. It yields the protein CASSAVRVGELFF.

The chain carries TRBV28 and TRBJ2-7, with unresolved D. The germline V gene encodes CDR1 MDHEN and CDR2 SYDVKM. V lost 5 bases and J 3 bases, leaving 11 bases between the germline ends. There are 13 residues in the CDR3. CDR3 amino acids: CASSPPGYYEQYF. CDR3 sequence (DNA): TGTGCCAGCAGTCCGCCGGGCTACTACGAGCAGTACTTC.

The chain has TRBV21-1 and TRBJ1-6. TRBV21-1 is listed as a pseudogene. This CDR3 has 16 residues. The CDR3 sequence is CATLRWARDLGSPLHF. For the CDR3, the DNA is TGTGCCACTTTGAGGTGGGCCAGGGACTTGGGTTCACCCCTCCACTTT.

The genes are TRBV5-4 and TRBJ1-1, with D unresolved. CDR1 and CDR2 (germline): SGHNT, YYREEE (reference sequence). This CDR3 contains 12 residues. The V end was cut by 0 bases, the J end by 3 bases, with 3 bases between. CDR3 coding DNA: TGTGCCAGCAGCTTGGAAGACACTGAAGCTTTCTTT. It is translated as CASSLEDTEAFF.

This chain uses TRBV27 with TRBJ1-2, with 7 bases identical to TRBD1. The CDR3 is made up of 16 amino acids. The J segment lost 3 bases and the V segment lost 6 bases, leaving 13 bases of the junction unmatched. Germline CDR1 and CDR2: MNHEY and SMNVEV (reference sequence). CDR3 sequence (DNA): TGTGCCAGCAGCCCACGACAGGGAAGTTTGGACTATGGCTACACCTTC. Encoded protein: CASSPRQGSLDYGYTF.

The J gene is TRBJ2-2, the V gene TRBV11-2, with no clear D. Deletions cut 2 bases from V and 4 bases from J, with 11 bases between. The CDR3 contains 15 residues. Per the germline V gene, CDR1 is SGHAT and CDR2 is FQNNGV. CDR3 residues: CASSLNKGITGELFF. In nucleotides, the CDR3 is TGTGCCAGCAGCTTAAATAAGGGAATCACCGGGGAGCTGTTTTTT. The full variable domain, rest sourced from reference TRBV11-2 and TRBJ2-2, is EAGVAQSPRYKIIEKRQSVAFWCNPISGHATLYWYQQILGQGPKLLIQFQNNGVVDDSQLPKDRFSAERLKGVDSTLKIQPAKLEDSAVYLCASSLNKGITGELFFGEGSRLTVL.

The V and J genes are TRBV5-4 and TRBJ2-1; D uncertain. The germline V gene encodes CDR1 SGHNT and CDR2 YYREEE (reference sequence). The CDR3 totals 12 residues. V was pared by 4 bases and J by 6 bases, with 8 bases between. The CDR3: CASSTTGNEQFF. The CDR3 DNA follows: TGTGCCAGCAGCACGACTGGCAATGAGCAGTTCTTC.

The rearrangement links TRBV9 to TRBJ2-5; no clear D gene. V was shortened by 4 bases and J by 5 bases, with 12 bases between the two germline ends. This CDR3 is 13 amino acids long. Germline V CDR1 and CDR2: SGDLS, YYNGEE. CDR3 loop: CASSPPFGETQYF. The CDR3, as DNA: TGTGCCAGCAGCCCCCCTTTTGGGGAGACCCAGTACTTC.

V is TRBV6-6 and J is TRBJ2-5; possible D gene TRBD1, 7 bases. Germline CDR1 MNHNY, CDR2 SVGAGI (reference sequence). CDR3 length equals 15 residues. Trimming cost V 6 bases and J 4 bases, with 18 bases left between them. The chain's CDR3 is CASSLQGQEGETQYF. Here the CDR3 DNA reads TGTGCCAGCAGCCTACAAGGACAGGAGGGAGAGACCCAGTACTTC.

The rearrangement joins TRBV13 to TRBJ1-3, with 8 bases matching TRBD1. CDR1 and CDR2 (germline): PRHDT, FYEKMQ (reference sequence). The V segment lost 5 bases and the J segment 8 bases; nucleotides outside the gene matches: 11. The CDR3 contains 15 residues. CDR3 in DNA: TGTGCCAGCAGCCCGACAGGGGCGTTAGTAGACACCATATATTTT. It is translated as CASSPTGALVDTIYF.